A single T cell receptor (beta chain) is shown here with its context. These data belong to a study of blood T cell repertoires in COVID-19. Study as a whole: From T cells, B-cell-depleted T cells, or PBMCs came the material, which was cDNA or gDNA.

Authors' data handling: Reference gene primer amplification yielded estimated nucleated cell counts. TCRdb's table, derived via immunoSEQ multiplex PCR, lists solely in-frame clones and lacks some. The V and J calls and the clone size are those of that table, but D and trimming were determined from the DNA. In the table there are about 100,000 clones, roughly 92% of which are singletons. Germline V gives CDR1 SGHRS, CDR2 YFSETQ. V lost 0 bases and J lost 3, with 8 bases in between. The CDR3 contains 14 residues. V gene TRBV5-1 combines with J gene TRBJ2-3; D gene unclear. This clonotype was obtained from a man between 60 and 75 years old with acute or convalescent COVID-19. The source material was peripheral blood. CDR3 in amino acids: CASSLEPGTDTQYF. In nucleotides, the CDR3 is TGCGCCAGCAGCTTGGAGCCCGGGACAGATACGCAGTATTTT.